Listed here are 31 T cell receptor beta chains from one sample, sequenced in a study of cytomegalovirus exposure and HLA in healthy donors. The PCR contained 60 Vbeta and 13 Jbeta primers. Measured with immunoSEQ multiplex PCR; TCRdb has only the in-frame clones, and not every one. The profile shows 170,000 or so clones, about 80% of them singletons. The material sequenced was PBMCs. Every receptor here comes from a man aged 18 to 30 in good health and CMV-seronegative.

This clone has ten or more counts. The rearrangement links TRBV28 to TRBJ2-1; 10 bases line up with TRBD2. Germline-derived CDR1 and CDR2 are MDHEN and SYDVKM. The CDR3 has 19 amino acids. J gave up 4 bases and V 3 bases, and 15 bases lay outside the gene matches. The CDR3 DNA sequence: TGTGCCAGCAGTTTTGTAGGTCTAGCGGGAGTTAATAGGTACAATGAGCAGTTCTTC. Translation gives CASSFVGLAGVNRYNEQFF.

V gene TRBV27 combines with J gene TRBJ2-1, with D possibly TRBD2 on 5 matching bases. The CDR3 totals 15 residues. Germline assignment: CDR1 MNHEY and CDR2 SMNVEV (reference sequence). Between the trimmed V and J ends, which lost 5 bases and 4 bases, there was a span of 15 bases. The CDR3 loop reads CASSQVEVGYNEQFF. CDR3 nucleotides: TGTGCCAGCAGTCAAGTGGAGGTGGGTTACAATGAGCAGTTCTTC.

V and J are TRBV4-1 and TRBJ2-7, with 12 bases matching TRBD2. With V trimmed by 4 bases and J by 2 bases, 6 bases remained unmatched. The CDR3 covers 16 residues. Germline V lookup: CDR1 MGHRA, CDR2 YSYEKL. In DNA form, the CDR3 reads TGCGCCAGCAGCCCCCCTAGCGGGAGGGCCACCTACGAGCAGTACTTC. It is translated as CASSPPSGRATYEQYF.

This chain connects TRBV29-1 to TRBJ2-7, with a weak D call TRBD2 (6 bases). CDR1 SQVTM and CDR2 ANQGSEA come from the germline V gene. V lost 3 bases, J lost 7 bases, and 16 bases lay in between. The CDR3 is 13 amino acids. CDR3 protein: CSVEVQWGREQYF. CDR3 bases: TGCAGCGTTGAGGTCCAGTGGGGGAGGGAGCAGTACTTC.

The chain carries TRBV4-1 and TRBJ1-4; D not certain. Germline CDR1 reads MGHRA; CDR2 reads YSYEKL. The V end was cut by 0 bases, the J end by 8 bases, with 25 bases between. This CDR3 spans 19 amino acids. CDR3 sequence: CASSQESPDLIIRIEKLFF. The CDR3 coding sequence is TGCGCCAGCAGCCAAGAGAGTCCAGACTTGATTATACGAATCGAAAAACTGTTTTTT.

The chain links TRBV5-4 to TRBJ2-5; 10 bases align to TRBD2. J was trimmed by 2 bases and V by 3 bases; bases with no gene match: 4. The CDR3 runs 15 residues. The germline V gene has CDR1 SGHNT and CDR2 YYREEE (reference sequence). The CDR3 region is CASSYRLAGQETQYF. Here the CDR3 DNA reads TGTGCCAGCAGCTACCGACTAGCGGGTCAAGAGACCCAGTACTTC.

A few counts support this clone. The chain joins TRBV7-2 to TRBJ1-5; D gene uncertain. CDR1 and CDR2 (germline): SGHTA, FQGNSA. The V and J ends lost 0 bases and 4 bases respectively, with 7 bases between them. The CDR3 has 14 residues. The CDR3 spells CASSLARSNQPQHF. In DNA form, the CDR3 reads TGTGCCAGCAGCTTAGCCCGGTCTAATCAGCCCCAGCATTTT.

V usage is TRBV5-1 and J usage is TRBJ2-3, with D tentatively TRBD2 (5 bases). There are 14 residues in the CDR3. Between the trimmed V and J ends, which lost 4 bases and 2 bases, there was a span of 11 bases. Germline CDR1 and CDR2: SGHRS and YFSETQ. The CDR3 sequence is CASSRGVLTDTQYF. CDR3 nucleotides: TGCGCCAGCAGCCGGGGAGTCCTCACAGATACGCAGTATTTT.

This clone was observed once. The same CDR3 also results from other DNA sequences found in this sample. V gene TRBV4-2 combines with J gene TRBJ2-7, with D unclear. CDR3 length: 14 amino acids. The V end lost 0 bases, the J end lost 3 bases, and 9 bases lay between the germline ends. Per the germline V gene, CDR1 is LGHNA and CDR2 is YNFKEQ. CDR3 coding DNA: TGTGCCAGCAGCCAAGAGGCAGATGACTACGAGCAGTACTTC. This translates into CASSQEADDYEQYF.

The chain is built from TRBV15 and TRBJ1-5, with TRBD1 as a possible D gene (5 bases). V was cut by 1 base and J by 7 bases, with 17 bases left in between. Germline CDR1 is LNHNV and CDR2 is YYDKDF (reference sequence). This CDR3 comprises 16 residues. CDR3 sequence reads: CATSRVETVHSQPQHF. The CDR3 region has the DNA TGTGCCACCAGCAGAGTAGAGACAGTTCATAGCCAGCCCCAGCATTTT.

Concerning this clone itself: The sample contains more than one DNA sequence encoding this CDR3. The CDR3 spells CASSYSRNTEAFF. Here the CDR3 DNA reads TGTGCCAGCAGTTACTCGAGGAACACTGAAGCTTTCTTT. This chain connects TRBV6-5 to TRBJ1-1; D is unclear. The CDR3 loop spans 13 amino acids. The germline V gene encodes CDR1 MNHEY and CDR2 SVGAGI. The V end was cut by 0 bases, the J end by 1 base, with 3 bases between.

V usage is TRBV7-8 and J usage is TRBJ2-7; 12 bases fit TRBD1. Per germline, CDR1 SGHVS and CDR2 FQNEAQ. The CDR3 is made up of 15 amino acids. J lost 6 bases, V lost 3 bases, and 6 bases had no gene match. CDR3 DNA: TGTGCCAGCAGCTTCGGGACAGGGGGCTATCTCGAGCAGTACTTC. Its translation: CASSFGTGGYLEQYF.

The rearrangement uses TRBV7-2 and TRBJ1-5, with 7 bases identical to TRBD1. The CDR3 spans 15 residues. Germline trimming cut 2 bases from V and 7 bases from J; bases unmatched to any gene: 8. Looked up from germline, CDR1 is SGHTA and CDR2 is FQGNSA. CDR3 protein: CASSLSGGLVQPQHF. DNA of the CDR3: TGTGCCAGCAGCTTATCAGGGGGATTGGTACAGCCCCAGCATTTT. The full variable domain, completed using reference TRBV7-2 and TRBJ1-5, is GAGVSQSPSNKVTEKGKDVELRCDPISGHTALYWYRQSLGQGLEFLIYFQGNSAPDKSGLPSDRFSAERTGGSVSTLTIQRTQQEDSAVYLCASSLSGGLVQPQHFGDGTRLSIL.

This clone was recorded once. This chain joins TRBV7-9 and TRBJ1-5; a possible D gene is TRBD1 (6 bases). The CDR3 length is 16 residues. V gave up 5 bases and J gave up 4 bases, with 18 bases separating them. In germline, CDR1 is SEHNR, CDR2 FQNEAQ (reference sequence). As DNA, the CDR3 is TGTGCCAGCAGCCTTGTAACAGGGAGTTGGAATCAGCCCCAGCATTTT. It specifies CASSLVTGSWNQPQHF.

V usage is TRBV11-2 and J usage is TRBJ2-3; 7 bases align to TRBD2. Per the germline V gene, CDR1 is SGHAT and CDR2 is FQNNGV. The CDR3 spans 16 residues. The ends lost 5 bases at V and 2 bases at J; junction bases unmatched: 10. CDR3 region: CASSRGTGGDTDTQYF. The CDR3 DNA sequence: TGTGCCAGCAGCCGAGGAACGGGGGGTGACACAGATACGCAGTATTTT.

The genes are TRBV7-9 and TRBJ1-2, with TRBD1 matching 10 bases. CDR1 is SEHNR, CDR2 FQNEAQ, per germline (reference sequence). The length of the CDR3 is 16 residues. J was trimmed by 6 bases and V by 1 base; bases with no gene match: 8. CDR3 region: CASSLGGTGVVDGYTF. The CDR3 nucleotides read TGTGCCAGCAGCTTAGGAGGGACAGGGGTGGTCGATGGCTACACCTTC.

This chain links TRBV28 with TRBJ1-5; D unresolved. Germline CDR1 and CDR2: MDHEN and SYDVKM. With 2 bases removed from V and 12 bases from J, the gap between germline ends came to 11 bases. The CDR3 is 12 residues long. CDR3 coding DNA: TGTGCCAGCAGTTTACTAAAGGAGCTCCAGCATTTT. Translating it yields CASSLLKELQHF.

This clone was detected many times. The sample has other DNA sequences that encode this CDR3 too. CDR3 DNA sequence: TGTGCCAGCAGCCCTCGGACAGGGCCCTTGTACAATGAGCAGTTCTTC. This translates into CASSPRTGPLYNEQFF. The chain links TRBV11-2 to TRBJ2-1, with 8 nucleotides matching TRBD1. This CDR3 region has 16 residues. Germline assignment: CDR1 SGHAT and CDR2 FQNNGV. V gave up 5 bases and J gave up 4 bases; unmatched junction bases: 10. Full variable domain (outside the CDR3, taken from reference TRBV11-2 and TRBJ2-1): EAGVAQSPRYKIIEKRQSVAFWCNPISGHATLYWYQQILGQGPKLLIQFQNNGVVDDSQLPKDRFSAERLKGVDSTLKIQPAKLEDSAVYLCASSPRTGPLYNEQFFGPGTRLTVL.

The rearrangement uses TRBV5-1 and TRBJ2-1; 7 bases agree with TRBD1. There are 15 residues in the CDR3. V shed 0 bases and J 4 bases; nucleotides not matched to a gene: 4. From germline, CDR1 is SGHRS and CDR2 YFSETQ. The CDR3 loop is CASSLGQGGYNEQFF. CDR3 DNA sequence: TGCGCCAGCAGCTTGGGACAGGGTGGATACAATGAGCAGTTCTTC.

This chain links TRBV6-1 with TRBJ2-1; tentatively, D is TRBD1 (5 bases). Germline loops: CDR1 MNHNS, CDR2 SASEGT. The ends were cut back, 8 bases at V and 0 bases at J, with 11 bases in the middle. This CDR3 has 14 residues. The CDR3 bases are TGTGCCAGCGACAGACTGGACTCCTACAATGAGCAGTTCTTC. Protein: CASDRLDSYNEQFF.

This clone appeared a few times. The rearrangement uses TRBV6-5 and TRBJ2-1; D perhaps matches TRBD2 (5 bases). Germline CDR1 reads MNHEY; CDR2 reads SVGAGI. The CDR3 consists of 15 residues. The V end lost 0 bases, the J end lost 6 bases, and 12 bases lay between the germline ends. Here the CDR3 DNA reads TGTGCCAGCAGTTACTCCCCAGGACTTCTCAATGAGCAGTTCTTC. Translating gives CASSYSPGLLNEQFF.

CDR3 in amino acids: CAISSDRGPHNEQFF. The CDR3, as DNA: TGTGCCATCTCCTCGGACAGGGGGCCGCACAATGAGCAGTTCTTC. The chain employs TRBV10-3 and TRBJ2-1, with TRBD1 matching over 11 bases. The CDR3 length is 15 residues. The ends lost 8 bases at V and 5 bases at J; junction bases unmatched: 8. Germline-derived CDR1 and CDR2 are ENHRY and SYGVKD.

A word on this clone: The junction shows a germline mismatch at one end, possibly a read error. V usage is TRBV5-4 and J usage is TRBJ2-7; 14 bases are shared with TRBD2. Judging by the DNA end, TRBJ2-5 fits better; the J call may be wrong. The V gene's germline CDR1 is SGHNT and CDR2 YYREEE (reference sequence). CDR3 size: 15 residues. CDR3 in amino acids: CASSLGLAGAETQYF. In DNA, the CDR3 is TGTGCCAGCAGTTTGGGACTAGCGGGAGCAGAGACCCAGTACTTC.

The genes are TRBV19 and TRBJ2-1; 10 bases are shared with TRBD2. V lost 7 bases and J lost 4; bases outside the gene matches: 7. CDR3 length: 15 amino acids. Germline loops: CDR1 LNHDA, CDR2 SQIVND (reference sequence). The CDR3 reads CASTSTSGHYNEQFF. The CDR3 bases are TGTGCCAGTACCTCGACTAGCGGGCATTACAATGAGCAGTTCTTC.

This chain connects TRBV6-1 to TRBJ1-5, with no clear D. The CDR3 is made up of 15 amino acids. CDR1 and CDR2 from the germline V gene are MNHNS and SASEGT. Trimming stripped 2 bases from V and 0 bases from J, with 8 bases between. For the CDR3, the DNA is TGTGCCAGCAGTGAACCGACAACTAGCAATCAGCCCCAGCATTTT. Translated: CASSEPTTSNQPQHF.

The chain is built from TRBV4-1 and TRBJ2-2, with D possibly TRBD2 on 5 matching bases. Looked up from germline, CDR1 is MGHRA and CDR2 is YSYEKL. The CDR3 sequence is 15 residues long. Between the trimmed V and J ends, which lost 4 bases and 2 bases, there was a span of 11 bases. DNA of the CDR3: TGCGCCAGCAGCCTCCACCGGGGAAACACCGGGGAGCTGTTTTTT. This sequence encodes CASSLHRGNTGELFF.

The genes are TRBV28 and TRBJ1-4; D call uncertain. The CDR3 sequence is 15 residues long. The V gene lost 8 bases and the J gene lost 5 bases, with 18 bases spanning the gap. Germline assignment: CDR1 MDHEN and CDR2 SYDVKM. CDR3 sequence reads: CASLGSGLPNEKLFF. The CDR3 DNA reads TGTGCCAGCTTAGGGAGCGGCCTCCCCAATGAAAAACTGTTTTTT.

The sample holds a few counts of this clone. The chain joins TRBV5-7 to TRBJ2-1; 9 nucleotides align to TRBD1. TRBV5-7 is noted as an ORF with a role that remains uncertain. Losses at the gene ends were 7 bases for V and 3 bases for J; bases not matched to a gene: 5. The CDR3 totals 14 residues. Written as DNA, the CDR3 is TGTGCCAGCGGTAGGACAGGGGACTACAATGAGCAGTTCTTC. It encodes CASGRTGDYNEQFF.

This clone has only a few counts. The CDR3 region is CASSVAGPYTEAFF. DNA for the CDR3: TGTGCCAGCAGTGTGGCAGGGCCCTACACTGAAGCTTTCTTT. V usage is TRBV2 and J usage is TRBJ1-1; TRBD1 is a possible D gene (5 bases). Trimming stripped 4 bases from V and 3 bases from J, with 12 bases between. The CDR3 is 14 residues long. The germline V gene encodes CDR1 SNHLY and CDR2 FYNNEI.

The gene calls are TRBV28 and TRBJ1-6; 8 positions agree with TRBD1. Trimming removed 6 bases from V and 9 bases from J; junction bases left unmatched: 7. Germline CDR1 MDHEN, CDR2 SYDVKM. This CDR3 is 14 amino acids long. CDR3 nucleotides: TGTGCCAGCAGCTTGGACAGGGAGGGTTCACCCCTCCACTTT. It translates to CASSLDREGSPLHF.

The chain combines TRBV5-1 with TRBJ2-5, with TRBD2 identical over 7 bases. The CDR3 runs to 16 residues. Germline CDR1 reads SGHRS; CDR2 reads YFSETQ. V lost 4 bases to trimming and J lost 3 bases; unmatched junction nucleotides: 12. CDR3 bases: TGCGCCAGCAGCCTAATGGGAGGGACTATCAAAGAGACCCAGTACTTC. Translation gives CASSLMGGTIKETQYF.